Listed here is a single T cell receptor (beta chain). The sample originates from a study of T cell changes during pregnancy in multiple sclerosis. Some clones are missing from TCRdb's copy, which holds only in-frame ones; the method was immunoSEQ multiplex PCR. The sample has around 60,000 clones; around 90% are singletons. Trimming left V 3 bases short and J 0 bases short, with 9 bases between. The CDR3 has 14 residues. Looked up from germline, CDR1 is SGHKS and CDR2 is YYEKEE (reference sequence). V gene TRBV5-5 combines with J gene TRBJ1-1; D is unresolved. The receptor was derived from a female donor in good health, enrolled as a control in a pregnancy study. This material consisted of CD4+ T cells from peripheral blood mononuclear cells, taken after pregnancy. The chain's CDR3 is CASSSPTVNTEAFF. CDR3 nucleotides: TGTGCCAGCAGCTCCCCGACTGTGAACACTGAAGCTTTCTTT. The whole variable domain, remainder taken from reference TRBV5-5 and TRBJ1-1, is DAGVTQSPTHLIKTRGQQVTLRCSPISGHKSVSWYQQVLGQGPQFIFQYYEKEERGRGNFPDRFSARQFPNYSSELNVNALLLGDSALYLCASSSPTVNTEAFFGQGTRLTVV.